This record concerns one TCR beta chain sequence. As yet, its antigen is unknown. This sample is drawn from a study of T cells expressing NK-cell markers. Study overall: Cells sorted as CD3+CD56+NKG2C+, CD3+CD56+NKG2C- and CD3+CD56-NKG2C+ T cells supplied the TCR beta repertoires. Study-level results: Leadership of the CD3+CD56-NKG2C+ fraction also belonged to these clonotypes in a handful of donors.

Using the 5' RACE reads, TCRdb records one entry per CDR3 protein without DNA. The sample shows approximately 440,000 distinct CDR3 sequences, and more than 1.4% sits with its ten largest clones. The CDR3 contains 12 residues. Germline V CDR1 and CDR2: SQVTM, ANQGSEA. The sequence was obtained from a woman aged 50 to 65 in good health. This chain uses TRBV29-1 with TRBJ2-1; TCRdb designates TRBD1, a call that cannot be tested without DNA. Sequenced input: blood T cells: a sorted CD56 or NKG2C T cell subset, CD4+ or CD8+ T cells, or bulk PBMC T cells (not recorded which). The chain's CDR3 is CSPTGSYYEQFF.